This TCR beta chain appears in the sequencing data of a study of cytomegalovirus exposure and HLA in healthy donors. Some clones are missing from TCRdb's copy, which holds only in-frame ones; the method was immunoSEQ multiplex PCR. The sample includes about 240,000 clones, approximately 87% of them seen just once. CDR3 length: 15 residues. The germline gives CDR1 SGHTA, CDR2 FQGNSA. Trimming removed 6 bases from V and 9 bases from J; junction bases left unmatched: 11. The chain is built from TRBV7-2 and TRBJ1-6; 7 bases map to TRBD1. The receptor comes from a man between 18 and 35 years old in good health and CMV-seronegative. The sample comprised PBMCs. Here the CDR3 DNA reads TGTGCCAGCAGTCGTAACAGGGGCGACGGTTCACCCCTCCACTTT. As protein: CASSRNRGDGSPLHF.